This T cell receptor (beta chain) was retrieved from a study of tumor-infiltrating lymphocytes in localized non-small cell lung cancer. About the research overall: Some samples were collected after neoadjuvant chemotherapy; smokers, never-smokers and several histologies were included. Study observations and caveats: Not all patients were TCR sequenced, owing to tissue quantity.

This CDR3 is 13 amino acids long. Trimming removed 4 bases from V and 5 bases from J, with 14 bases in between. Germline V gene data show CDR1 as GTSNPN and CDR2 as SVGIG (reference sequence). Note on this clone: Its target is unknown.

Assay: immunoSEQ multiplex PCR; the TCRdb copy retains only in-frame clones and omits some. This sample has roughly 8,400 clones, with over 70% found just once. The clonotype comes from a human donor with non-small cell lung cancer. The chain is built from TRBV30 and TRBJ1-2; D call uncertain. The material sequenced was uninvolved lung tissue not adjacent to the tumor. The CDR3 region is CAWTYGVGYGYTF. The CDR3 DNA is TGTGCCTGGACCTATGGGGTGGGATATGGCTACACCTTC. Supplemented by reference TRBV30 and TRBJ1-2, the full variable domain reads SQTIHQWPATLVQPVGSPLSLECTVEGTSNPNLYWYRQAAGRGLQLLFYSVGIGQISSEVPQNLSASRPQDRQFILSSKKLLLSDSGFYLCAWTYGVGYGYTFGSGTRLTVV.